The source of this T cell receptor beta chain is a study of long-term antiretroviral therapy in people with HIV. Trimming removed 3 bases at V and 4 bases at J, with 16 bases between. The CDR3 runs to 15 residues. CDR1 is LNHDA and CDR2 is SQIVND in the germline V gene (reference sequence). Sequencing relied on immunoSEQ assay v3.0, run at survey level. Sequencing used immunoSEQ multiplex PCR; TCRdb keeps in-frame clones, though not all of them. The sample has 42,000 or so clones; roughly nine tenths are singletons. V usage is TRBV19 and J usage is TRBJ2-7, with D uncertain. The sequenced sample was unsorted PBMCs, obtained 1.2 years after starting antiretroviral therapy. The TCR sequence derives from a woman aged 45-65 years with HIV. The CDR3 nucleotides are TGTGCCAGTAGTATCCGGATGAGCCTTCCGTACGAGCAGTACTTC. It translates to CASSIRMSLPYEQYF.